The next 14 T cell receptor beta chains were all read from a single sample in a study of T cells expressing NK-cell markers. TCRdb re-called the 5' RACE reads and gives one entry per CDR3 protein, without DNA. The repertoire table contains 500,000 to 700,000 distinct CDR3 sequences. The sequenced sample was blood T cells: a sorted CD56 or NKG2C T cell subset, CD4+ or CD8+ T cells, or bulk PBMC T cells (not recorded which). The receptors were gathered from a man aged 18-30 years in good health.

V and J are TRBV7-3 and TRBJ2-5; absent DNA, TCRdb's TRBD1 call cannot be checked. The CDR3 is made up of 13 amino acids. CDR1 and CDR2 (germline): SGHTA, FQGTGA. The CDR3 loop is CASRPPTGETQYF.

The chain couples TRBV11-1 to TRBJ1-1; as DNA is missing, the TRBD1 call by TCRdb cannot be tested. This CDR3 has 12 residues. From germline, CDR1 is SGHAT and CDR2 FQDESV (reference sequence). The CDR3 loop reads CASSAKGTEAFF.

This rearrangement joins TRBV6-2 or TRBV6-3 to TRBJ2-7; TCRdb outputs TRBD1, but without DNA this stays unchecked. Looked up from germline, CDR1 is MNHEY and CDR2 is SVGEGT. This CDR3 spans 13 amino acids. This CDR3 reads CASSFRQVGEQYF.

V usage is TRBV27 and J usage is TRBJ2-7. Germline-derived CDR1 and CDR2 are MNHEY and SMNVEV (reference sequence). The CDR3 runs 13 residues. CDR3 protein: CASSSIPYYEQYF.

The V gene is TRBV20-1, the J gene TRBJ2-1; lacking DNA, the TRBD2 call made by TCRdb goes unchecked. The CDR3 is made up of 16 amino acids. CDR1 is DFQATT, CDR2 SNEGSKA, per germline (reference sequence). CDR3 amino acids: CSARKPGLAVLNEQFF.

This sequence joins TRBV4-3 and TRBJ2-1; the D gene TCRdb calls, TRBD1, cannot be checked with no DNA. Germline V gene data show CDR1 as LGHNA and CDR2 as YSLEER. The CDR3 is made up of 13 amino acids. The CDR3 loop is CASSPTTANEQFF.

The chain uses TRBV5-1 and TRBJ2-1; TCRdb calls TRBD1, which cannot be checked without DNA. The CDR3 covers 11 residues. The germline gives CDR1 SGHRS, CDR2 YFSETQ. CDR3 sequence: CASSVGQTQFF.

The chain carries TRBV18 and TRBJ2-2; lacking DNA, the TRBD2 call made by TCRdb goes unchecked. CDR1 is KGHSH, CDR2 LQKENI, per germline. This CDR3 spans 15 amino acids. CDR3: CASSPQPADTGELFF.

This chain links TRBV7-9 with TRBJ2-5; the D gene TCRdb calls, TRBD2, cannot be checked with no DNA. The CDR3 runs 15 residues. Germline V gives CDR1 SEHNR, CDR2 FQNEAQ (reference sequence). The CDR3 is CASSLPTSGSETQYF.

The chain carries TRBV12-3 or TRBV12-4 and TRBJ2-1; TCRdb's D gene call, TRBD2, goes unchecked for lack of DNA. There are 16 residues in the CDR3. CDR3 protein: CASSPTGLAGRNEQFF.

Here the CDR3 reads CASSKSPSGTGGISTEAFF. V and J are TRBV21-1 and TRBJ1-1; TCRdb designates TRBD1, a call that cannot be tested without DNA. TRBV21-1 is an annotated pseudogene. The CDR3 runs to 19 residues.

The gene calls are TRBV15 and TRBJ2-1; the D call of TRBD2 rests on TCRdb alone, since no DNA is present to check it. This CDR3 has 18 residues. Germline-derived CDR1 and CDR2 are LNHNV and YYDKDF (reference sequence). The CDR3 protein is CATSRERPGLAFRNEQFF.

V and J are TRBV20-1 and TRBJ1-2; TCRdb outputs TRBD1, but without DNA this stays unchecked. There are 12 residues in the CDR3. The germline V gene encodes CDR1 DFQATT and CDR2 SNEGSKA (reference sequence). CDR3 amino acids: CSAHRQGYGYTF.

CDR3 amino acids: CASSPQRQGGDSGANVLTF. This chain links TRBV18 with TRBJ2-6; TCRdb selects TRBD1, and the lack of DNA leaves this call unchecked. The CDR3 runs to 19 residues. Germline V CDR1 and CDR2: KGHSH, LQKENI.